This paragraph reports one T cell receptor (beta chain). Using immunoSEQ multiplex PCR, the repertoire was profiled, and TCRdb retains in-frame clones only, with some absent. The table lists around 21,000 clones, around 54% of them singletons. This sample stems from a study of graft-versus-host responses after intestinal transplantation. Study-wide context: Once they had received anti-thymocyte globulin induction, all recipients took tacrolimus and steroids for approximately 3 years.

Study findings and constraints: GvH clones turned up in recipient marrow; some had shown up first in ileum or blood.

The J segment lost 3 bases and the V segment lost 3 bases, leaving 8 bases of the junction unmatched. Per germline, CDR1 MGHRA and CDR2 YSYEKL. The CDR3 has 15 residues. The genes are TRBV4-1 and TRBJ2-7, with TRBD1 identical over 7 bases. This TCR derives from a human patient who received an intestinal transplant. This specimen consisted of alloreactive CD4+ T cells from a mixed lymphocyte reaction culture, obtained before intestinal transplant. The sample's subset: CFSE-low proliferating T cells sorted from roughly six-day pre-transplant mixed lymphocyte reaction (GvH or HvG direction). The chain's CDR3 is CASSHTGTALYEQYF. DNA for the CDR3: TGCGCCAGCAGCCATACCGGGACAGCTCTCTACGAGCAGTACTTC.